The rows below give T cell receptor beta chains drawn from one sample of a study of identical twins. MiXCR, run by TCRdb on the 5' RACE reads, gives a single entry per CDR3 protein. The sample has about 190,000 distinct CDR3 sequences; roughly 15% are singletons. The sample also formed part of further work on T cells expressing NK-cell markers.

Material for sequencing was CD8+ T cells sorted from blood. These receptors all come from a woman younger than 35 in good health. Each CDR3 is given with its conserved first and last residue. Each record gives: CDR3 length, clone size, D gene, V gene, J gene, CDR3 protein, CDR3 DNA. A D gene is named only where the DNA matches it firmly. Clone size is shown for a subset of rows, as once, few, many or a class of expanded clone.

CDR3 length: 14
clone size: few
D gene: .
V gene: TRBV11-2
J gene: TRBJ2-7
CDR3 protein: CASSLVGGAGEQYF
CDR3 DNA: TGTGCCAGCAGCTTAGTTGGAGGCGCCGGCGAGCAGTACTTC

CDR3 length: 17
clone size: .
D gene: TRBD1
V gene: TRBV3-1
J gene: TRBJ2-1
CDR3 protein: CASSQAQGAPSYNEQFF
CDR3 DNA: TGTGCCAGCAGCCAAGCCCAGGGGGCCCCTTCCTACAATGAGCAGTTCTTC

CDR3 length: 12
clone size: few
D gene: .
V gene: TRBV12-3/TRBV12-4
J gene: TRBJ1-1
CDR3 protein: CASRYESTEAFF
CDR3 DNA: TGTGCCAGCAGGTATGAGAGCACTGAAGCTTTCTTT

CDR3 length: 15
clone size: few
D gene: TRBD1
V gene: TRBV6-5
J gene: TRBJ2-7
CDR3 protein: CASRYGQGTFYEQYF
CDR3 DNA: TGTGCCAGCAGATACGGACAGGGTACGTTCTACGAGCAGTACTTC

CDR3 length: 15
clone size: .
D gene: TRBD2
V gene: TRBV6-1
J gene: TRBJ2-7
CDR3 protein: CASSASLAGEYEQYF
CDR3 DNA: TGTGCCAGCAGTGCCTCCCTAGCGGGGGAATACGAGCAGTACTTC

CDR3 length: 19
clone size: .
D gene: .
V gene: TRBV2
J gene: TRBJ2-6
CDR3 protein: CASSPFVQGAWSGANVLTF
CDR3 DNA: TGTGCCAGCAGCCCGTTTGTGCAGGGTGCCTGGTCTGGGGCCAACGTCCTGACTTTC

CDR3 length: 13
clone size: .
D gene: .
V gene: TRBV12-3/TRBV12-4
J gene: TRBJ2-3
CDR3 protein: CASTDSRQNTQYF
CDR3 DNA: TGTGCCAGCACTGATTCCAGGCAAAATACGCAGTATTTT

CDR3 length: 14
clone size: few
D gene: .
V gene: TRBV9
J gene: TRBJ2-4
CDR3 protein: CASSGTGGKNIQYF
CDR3 DNA: TGTGCCAGCAGCGGGACCGGGGGCAAAAACATTCAGTACTTC

CDR3 length: 19
clone size: few
D gene: TRBD2
V gene: TRBV11-1
J gene: TRBJ2-1
CDR3 protein: CASSFPSILAGVSYNEQFF
CDR3 DNA: TGTGCCAGCAGCTTTCCTTCCATACTAGCGGGGGTCTCCTACAATGAGCAGTTCTTC

CDR3 length: 15
clone size: .
D gene: TRBD2
V gene: TRBV5-1
J gene: TRBJ2-1
CDR3 protein: CASSPTSGRNNEQFF
CDR3 DNA: TGCGCCAGCAGCCCGACTAGCGGGAGGAACAATGAGCAGTTCTTC

CDR3 length: 13
clone size: few
D gene: .
V gene: TRBV6-6
J gene: TRBJ1-2
CDR3 protein: CASGLGLDYGYTF
CDR3 DNA: TGTGCCAGCGGCTTGGGGCTGGACTATGGCTACACCTTC

CDR3 length: 15
clone size: .
D gene: .
V gene: TRBV7-3
J gene: TRBJ2-3
CDR3 protein: CASSLTTGLADTQYF
CDR3 DNA: TGTGCCAGCAGCTTAACGACCGGATTAGCGGATACGCAGTATTTT

CDR3 length: 16
clone size: .
D gene: .
V gene: TRBV5-6
J gene: TRBJ2-1
CDR3 protein: CASSLGAGTARNEQFF
CDR3 DNA: TGTGCCAGCAGCTTAGGGGCGGGAACGGCCCGCAATGAGCAGTTCTTC

CDR3 length: 15
clone size: few
D gene: .
V gene: TRBV3-1
J gene: TRBJ2-1
CDR3 protein: CASSPKRGSYNEQFF
CDR3 DNA: TGTGCCAGCAGCCCTAAGAGGGGCTCCTACAATGAGCAGTTCTTC

CDR3 length: 16
clone size: .
D gene: TRBD2
V gene: TRBV6-5
J gene: TRBJ2-2
CDR3 protein: CASSYGTSANTGELFF
CDR3 DNA: TGTGCCAGCAGTTACGGGACTAGCGCTAACACCGGGGAGCTGTTTTTT

CDR3 length: 12
clone size: .
D gene: .
V gene: TRBV30
J gene: TRBJ1-1
CDR3 protein: CAWSGANTEAFF
CDR3 DNA: TGTGCCTGGAGTGGCGCTAACACTGAAGCTTTCTTT

CDR3 length: 12
clone size: .
D gene: .
V gene: TRBV29-1
J gene: TRBJ1-1
CDR3 protein: CSVGGRGTEAFF
CDR3 DNA: TGCAGCGTTGGGGGGCGGGGTACTGAAGCTTTCTTT

CDR3 length: 15
clone size: few
D gene: .
V gene: TRBV9
J gene: TRBJ2-2
CDR3 protein: CASSVRGSRAGELFF
CDR3 DNA: TGTGCCAGCAGCGTAAGGGGTTCGAGGGCCGGGGAGCTGTTTTTT

CDR3 length: 14
clone size: few
D gene: .
V gene: TRBV29-1
J gene: TRBJ1-1
CDR3 protein: CSVDMEPMNTEAFF
CDR3 DNA: TGCAGCGTTGATATGGAACCCATGAACACTGAAGCTTTCTTT

CDR3 length: 16
clone size: few
D gene: TRBD2
V gene: TRBV7-9
J gene: TRBJ2-2
CDR3 protein: CASSLVSGSITGELFF
CDR3 DNA: TGTGCCAGCAGCTTAGTTAGCGGGAGTATCACCGGGGAGCTGTTTTTT

CDR3 length: 15
clone size: .
D gene: TRBD2
V gene: TRBV5-8
J gene: TRBJ2-3
CDR3 protein: CASSLGRGSTDTQYF
CDR3 DNA: TGTGCCAGCAGCTTGGGGCGGGGGAGCACAGATACGCAGTATTTT

CDR3 length: 15
clone size: .
D gene: .
V gene: TRBV9
J gene: TRBJ2-5
CDR3 protein: CASSVRGGPQETQYF
CDR3 DNA: TGTGCCAGCAGCGTCAGAGGGGGGCCTCAAGAGACCCAGTACTTC

CDR3 length: 15
clone size: few
D gene: .
V gene: TRBV15
J gene: TRBJ1-2
CDR3 protein: CATSRPGTFNYGYTF
CDR3 DNA: TGTGCCACCAGCAGACCCGGGACGTTTAACTATGGCTACACCTTC

CDR3 length: 14
clone size: few
D gene: .
V gene: TRBV18
J gene: TRBJ1-1
CDR3 protein: CASSPWGMNTEAFF
CDR3 DNA: TGTGCCAGCTCACCCTGGGGGATGAACACTGAAGCTTTCTTT

CDR3 length: 15
clone size: few
D gene: TRBD1
V gene: TRBV12-3/TRBV12-4
J gene: TRBJ2-7
CDR3 protein: CARKPEGAASYEQYF
CDR3 DNA: TGTGCCAGAAAACCCGAGGGGGCTGCCTCCTACGAGCAGTACTTC

CDR3 length: 12
clone size: .
D gene: .
V gene: TRBV12-3/TRBV12-4
J gene: TRBJ2-7
CDR3 protein: CASSRRWYEQYF
CDR3 DNA: TGTGCCAGCAGCCGTCGATGGTACGAGCAGTACTTC

CDR3 length: 12
clone size: few
D gene: .
V gene: TRBV7-9
J gene: TRBJ1-1
CDR3 protein: CASSFEDPEAFF
CDR3 DNA: TGTGCCAGCAGCTTCGAGGATCCTGAAGCTTTCTTT

CDR3 length: 17
clone size: .
D gene: .
V gene: TRBV10-3
J gene: TRBJ2-1
CDR3 protein: CAISEPLTRGAYNEQFF
CDR3 DNA: TGTGCCATCAGTGAGCCCTTAACCCGGGGGGCATACAATGAGCAGTTCTTC

CDR3 length: 14
clone size: .
D gene: TRBD2
V gene: TRBV5-1
J gene: TRBJ2-5
CDR3 protein: CASSYFGGGETQYF
CDR3 DNA: TGCGCCAGCAGCTATTTCGGCGGGGGGGAGACCCAGTACTTC

CDR3 length: 14
clone size: .
D gene: .
V gene: TRBV7-9
J gene: TRBJ1-1
CDR3 protein: CASSTLDGNTEAFF
CDR3 DNA: TGTGCCAGCAGCACGTTGGACGGGAACACTGAAGCTTTCTTT

CDR3 length: 13
clone size: .
D gene: .
V gene: TRBV20-1
J gene: TRBJ2-7
CDR3 protein: CSARDAPSYEQYF
CDR3 DNA: TGCAGTGCTAGAGATGCCCCCTCCTACGAGCAGTACTTC

CDR3 length: 17
clone size: .
D gene: TRBD1
V gene: TRBV25-1
J gene: TRBJ2-2
CDR3 protein: CASSEYGTGGGNGELFF
CDR3 DNA: TGTGCCAGCAGTGAATACGGGACAGGGGGCGGAAACGGGGAGCTGTTTTTT

CDR3 length: 12
clone size: few
D gene: TRBD2
V gene: TRBV20-1
J gene: TRBJ2-5
CDR3 protein: CTHWTSVETQYF
CDR3 DNA: TGCACCCATTGGACTAGCGTGGAGACCCAGTACTTC

CDR3 length: 11
clone size: .
D gene: .
V gene: TRBV2
J gene: TRBJ2-7
CDR3 protein: CASSVHYEQYF
CDR3 DNA: TGTGCCAGCAGCGTCCACTACGAGCAGTACTTC

CDR3 length: 13
clone size: .
D gene: .
V gene: TRBV20-1
J gene: TRBJ2-7
CDR3 protein: CSAPPQGLNEQYF
CDR3 DNA: TGCAGTGCACCACCGCAGGGACTGAACGAGCAGTACTTC

CDR3 length: 13
clone size: .
D gene: .
V gene: TRBV7-9
J gene: TRBJ2-1
CDR3 protein: CASIPTAYNEQFF
CDR3 DNA: TGTGCCAGCATTCCGACCGCCTACAATGAGCAGTTCTTC

CDR3 length: 13
clone size: .
D gene: TRBD2
V gene: TRBV6-6
J gene: TRBJ2-7
CDR3 protein: CASSYTSGYEQYF
CDR3 DNA: TGTGCCAGCAGTTACACTAGCGGGTACGAGCAGTACTTC

CDR3 length: 13
clone size: .
D gene: TRBD1
V gene: TRBV12-3/TRBV12-4
J gene: TRBJ2-7
CDR3 protein: CASRGTGPYEQYF
CDR3 DNA: TGTGCCAGCAGGGGGACAGGGCCCTACGAGCAGTACTTC

CDR3 length: 14
clone size: few
D gene: .
V gene: TRBV20-1
J gene: TRBJ1-1
CDR3 protein: CSALALEGNTEAFF
CDR3 DNA: TGCAGTGCTTTGGCTCTTGAGGGGAACACTGAAGCTTTCTTT

CDR3 length: 16
clone size: few
D gene: .
V gene: TRBV6-5
J gene: TRBJ2-1
CDR3 protein: CASSYSLALSYNEQFF
CDR3 DNA: TGTGCCAGCAGTTACTCGTTGGCTCTCTCCTACAATGAGCAGTTCTTC

CDR3 length: 14
clone size: .
D gene: .
V gene: TRBV27
J gene: TRBJ1-1
CDR3 protein: CASSPLGPNTEAFF
CDR3 DNA: TGTGCCAGCAGTCCCCTCGGGCCGAACACTGAAGCTTTCTTT

CDR3 length: 16
clone size: .
D gene: .
V gene: TRBV12-3/TRBV12-4
J gene: TRBJ2-3
CDR3 protein: CASSSLGLPSTDTQYF
CDR3 DNA: TGTGCCAGCAGCTCCCTCGGGCTCCCTAGCACAGATACGCAGTATTTT

CDR3 length: 14
clone size: .
D gene: .
V gene: TRBV11-3
J gene: TRBJ2-5
CDR3 protein: CASSFSLSAATQYF
CDR3 DNA: TGTGCCAGCAGCTTTAGTCTAAGCGCGGCGACCCAGTACTTC

CDR3 length: 14
clone size: few
D gene: .
V gene: TRBV20-1
J gene: TRBJ2-3
CDR3 protein: CSAIWDPIQIREYF
CDR3 DNA: TGCAGTGCTATCTGGGACCCAATACAGATACGGGAGTATTTT

CDR3 length: 13
clone size: few
D gene: .
V gene: TRBV10-3
J gene: TRBJ1-4
CDR3 protein: CAIGQEINEKLFF
CDR3 DNA: TGTGCCATCGGTCAGGAGATTAATGAAAAACTGTTTTTT

CDR3 length: 14
clone size: .
D gene: .
V gene: TRBV27
J gene: TRBJ2-4
CDR3 protein: CASSLGTSGNIQYF
CDR3 DNA: TGTGCCAGCAGTTTGGGGACGTCGGGAAACATTCAGTACTTC

CDR3 length: 15
clone size: few
D gene: .
V gene: TRBV12-3/TRBV12-4
J gene: TRBJ1-2
CDR3 protein: CASSSDWGTGYGYTF
CDR3 DNA: TGTGCCAGCAGTTCCGACTGGGGGACTGGCTATGGCTACACCTTC

CDR3 length: 13
clone size: many
D gene: .
V gene: TRBV12-3/TRBV12-4
J gene: TRBJ2-2
CDR3 protein: CASSSSGGGELFF
CDR3 DNA: TGTGCCAGCAGTTCGAGCGGCGGCGGGGAGCTGTTTTTT

CDR3 length: 14
clone size: many
D gene: .
V gene: TRBV6-2/TRBV6-3
J gene: TRBJ1-1
CDR3 protein: CASSYSPGNTEAFF
CDR3 DNA: TGTGCCAGCAGTTACTCGCCAGGGAACACTGAAGCTTTCTTT

CDR3 length: 15
clone size: .
D gene: .
V gene: TRBV11-2
J gene: TRBJ1-5
CDR3 protein: CASSLENTGNQPQHF
CDR3 DNA: TGTGCCAGCAGCTTAGAGAATACGGGCAATCAGCCCCAGCATTTT

CDR3 length: 12
clone size: few
D gene: .
V gene: TRBV12-3/TRBV12-4
J gene: TRBJ1-5
CDR3 protein: CASSPSFQPQHF
CDR3 DNA: TGTGCCAGCAGTCCCTCGTTCCAGCCCCAGCATTTT

CDR3 length: 17
clone size: few
D gene: .
V gene: TRBV6-5
J gene: TRBJ2-5
CDR3 protein: CASSFFSPESPQETQYF
CDR3 DNA: TGTGCCAGCAGTTTTTTTTCTCCAGAATCGCCCCAAGAGACCCAGTACTTC

CDR3 length: 14
clone size: few
D gene: .
V gene: TRBV12-3/TRBV12-4
J gene: TRBJ1-5
CDR3 protein: CASRPGEANQPQHF
CDR3 DNA: TGTGCCAGCAGGCCAGGGGAGGCGAATCAGCCCCAGCATTTT

CDR3 length: 14
clone size: few
D gene: TRBD1
V gene: TRBV27
J gene: TRBJ1-6
CDR3 protein: CASSPGTGHSPLHF
CDR3 DNA: TGTGCCAGCAGCCCCGGGACAGGACATTCACCCCTCCACTTT